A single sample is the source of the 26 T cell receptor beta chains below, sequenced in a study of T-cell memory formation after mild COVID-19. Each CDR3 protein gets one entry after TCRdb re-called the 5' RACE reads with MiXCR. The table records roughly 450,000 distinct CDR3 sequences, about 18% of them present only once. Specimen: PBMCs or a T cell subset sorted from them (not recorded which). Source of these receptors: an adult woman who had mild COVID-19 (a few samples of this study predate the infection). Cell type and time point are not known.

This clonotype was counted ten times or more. CDR3 DNA sequence: TGCAGCGTTGGGGACAGCTACGAGCAGTACTTC. The encoded protein is CSVGDSYEQYF. The chain combines TRBV29-1 with TRBJ2-7; the match to TRBD1 covers 7 bases. With V trimmed by 4 bases and J by 3 bases, 0 bases remained unmatched. From germline, CDR1 is SQVTM and CDR2 ANQGSEA. CDR3 length equals 11 residues.

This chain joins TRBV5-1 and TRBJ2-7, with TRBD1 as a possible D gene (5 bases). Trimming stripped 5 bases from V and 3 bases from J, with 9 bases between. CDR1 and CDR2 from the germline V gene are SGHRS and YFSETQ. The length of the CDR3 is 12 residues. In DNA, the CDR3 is TGCGCCAGCAGGCAAGACAGCTACGAGCAGTACTTC. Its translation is CASRQDSYEQYF.

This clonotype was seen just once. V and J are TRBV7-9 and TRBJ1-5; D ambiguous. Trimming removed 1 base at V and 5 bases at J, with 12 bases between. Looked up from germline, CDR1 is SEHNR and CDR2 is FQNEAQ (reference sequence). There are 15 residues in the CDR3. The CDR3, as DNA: TGTGCCAGCAGCTTAGGGCACCTTCGAGATCAGCCCCAGCATTTT. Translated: CASSLGHLRDQPQHF.

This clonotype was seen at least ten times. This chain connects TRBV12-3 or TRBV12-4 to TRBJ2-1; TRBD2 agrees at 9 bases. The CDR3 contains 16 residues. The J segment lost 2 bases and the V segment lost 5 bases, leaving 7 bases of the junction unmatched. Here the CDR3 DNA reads TGTGCCAGCAGTCACTTCGCGGGGGGGCCCTACAATGAGCAGTTCTTC. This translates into CASSHFAGGPYNEQFF.

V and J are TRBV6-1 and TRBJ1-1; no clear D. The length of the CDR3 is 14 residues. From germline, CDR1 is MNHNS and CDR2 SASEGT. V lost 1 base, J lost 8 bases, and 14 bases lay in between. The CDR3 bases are TGTGCCAGCAGTGAAGTCTTTGCTTCCGCAGAAGCTTTCTTT. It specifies CASSEVFASAEAFF.

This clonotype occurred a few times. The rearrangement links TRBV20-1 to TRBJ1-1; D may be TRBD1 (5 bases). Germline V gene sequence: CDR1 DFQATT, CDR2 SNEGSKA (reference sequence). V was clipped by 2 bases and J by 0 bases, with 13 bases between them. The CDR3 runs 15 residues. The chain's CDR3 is CSARREGTVNTEAFF. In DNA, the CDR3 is TGCAGTGCTAGAAGGGAAGGGACGGTGAACACTGAAGCTTTCTTT.

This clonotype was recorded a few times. Here the CDR3 reads CASSLAADYNEQFF. In DNA form, the CDR3 reads TGCGCCAGCAGCTTGGCGGCCGATTACAATGAGCAGTTCTTC. The chain employs TRBV5-1 and TRBJ2-1; D is unclear. The germline V and J ends were trimmed by 0 bases and 4 bases, with 8 bases remaining between them. CDR1 SGHRS and CDR2 YFSETQ come from the germline V gene. There are 14 residues in the CDR3.

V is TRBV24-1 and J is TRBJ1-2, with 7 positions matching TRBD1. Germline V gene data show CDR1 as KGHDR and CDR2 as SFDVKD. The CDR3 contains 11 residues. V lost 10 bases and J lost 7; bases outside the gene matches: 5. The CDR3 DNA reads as TGTGCCACGTCCGGGACAGCTGGCTACACCTTC. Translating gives CATSGTAGYTF.

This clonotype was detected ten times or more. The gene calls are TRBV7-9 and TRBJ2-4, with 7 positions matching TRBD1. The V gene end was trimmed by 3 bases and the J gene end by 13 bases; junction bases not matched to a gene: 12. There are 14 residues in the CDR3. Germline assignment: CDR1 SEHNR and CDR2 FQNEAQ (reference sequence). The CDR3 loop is CASSFEGQAAWQYF. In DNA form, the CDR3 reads TGTGCCAGCAGCTTCGAAGGACAGGCTGCTTGGCAGTACTTC.

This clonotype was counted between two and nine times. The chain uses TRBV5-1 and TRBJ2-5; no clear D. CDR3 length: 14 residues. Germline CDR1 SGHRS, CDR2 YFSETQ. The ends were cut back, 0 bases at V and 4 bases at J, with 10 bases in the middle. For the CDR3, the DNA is TGCGCCAGCAGCTTGGGTAGGGAAGGAGAGACCCAGTACTTC. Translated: CASSLGREGETQYF.

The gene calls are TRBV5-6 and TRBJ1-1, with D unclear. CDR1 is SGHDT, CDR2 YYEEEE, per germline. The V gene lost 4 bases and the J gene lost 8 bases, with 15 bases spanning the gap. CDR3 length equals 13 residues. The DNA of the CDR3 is TGTGCCAGCAGCCTGCGGAAGACCTGGGAAGCTTTCTTT. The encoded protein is CASSLRKTWEAFF.

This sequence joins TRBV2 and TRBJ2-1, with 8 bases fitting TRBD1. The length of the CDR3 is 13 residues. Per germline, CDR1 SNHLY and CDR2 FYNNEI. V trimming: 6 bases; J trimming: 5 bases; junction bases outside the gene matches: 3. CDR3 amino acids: CASRTGVNNEQFF. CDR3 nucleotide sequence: TGTGCCAGCAGGACAGGGGTAAACAATGAGCAGTTCTTC.

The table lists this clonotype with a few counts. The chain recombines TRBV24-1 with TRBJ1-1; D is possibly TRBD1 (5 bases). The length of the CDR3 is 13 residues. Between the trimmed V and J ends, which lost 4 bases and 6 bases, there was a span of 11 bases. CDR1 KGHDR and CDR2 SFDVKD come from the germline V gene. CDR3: CATSETERSEAFF. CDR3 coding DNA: TGTGCCACCAGTGAGACAGAAAGGTCTGAAGCTTTCTTT.

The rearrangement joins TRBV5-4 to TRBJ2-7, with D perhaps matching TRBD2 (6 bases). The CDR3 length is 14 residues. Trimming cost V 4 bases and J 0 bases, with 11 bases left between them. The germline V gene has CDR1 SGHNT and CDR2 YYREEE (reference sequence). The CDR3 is CASSALGGSYEQYF. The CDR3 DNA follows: TGTGCCAGCAGCGCCCTCGGGGGCTCCTACGAGCAGTACTTC.

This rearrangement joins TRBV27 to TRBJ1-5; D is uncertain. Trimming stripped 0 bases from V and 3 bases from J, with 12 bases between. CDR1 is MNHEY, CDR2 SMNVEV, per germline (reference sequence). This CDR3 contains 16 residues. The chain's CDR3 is CASSLSGKGDNQPQHF. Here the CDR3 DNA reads TGTGCCAGCAGTTTATCCGGAAAGGGCGACAATCAGCCCCAGCATTTT.

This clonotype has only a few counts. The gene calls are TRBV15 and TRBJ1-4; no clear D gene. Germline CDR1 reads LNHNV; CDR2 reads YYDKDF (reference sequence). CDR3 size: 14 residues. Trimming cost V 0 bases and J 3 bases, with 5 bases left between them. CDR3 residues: CATSRDRPNEKLFF. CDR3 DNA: TGTGCCACCAGCAGAGATCGTCCTAATGAAAAACTGTTTTTT.

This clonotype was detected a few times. The CDR3 protein is CASSLAGDWPMNTEAFF. The CDR3 DNA sequence: TGCGCCAGCAGCTTGGCAGGGGATTGGCCTATGAACACTGAAGCTTTCTTT. The genes are TRBV5-1 and TRBJ1-1; maybe TRBD1 (6 bases). The germline gives CDR1 SGHRS, CDR2 YFSETQ. This CDR3 has 17 residues. V shed 0 bases and J shed 0 bases, with 15 bases lying between them. Based on the CDR3 plus reference TRBV5-1 and TRBJ1-1, the full variable domain is KAGVTQTPRYLIKTRGQQVTLSCSPISGHRSVSWYQQTPGQGLQFLFEYFSETQRNKGNFPGRFSGRQFSNSRSEMNVSTLELGDSALYLCASSLAGDWPMNTEAFFGQGTRLTVV.

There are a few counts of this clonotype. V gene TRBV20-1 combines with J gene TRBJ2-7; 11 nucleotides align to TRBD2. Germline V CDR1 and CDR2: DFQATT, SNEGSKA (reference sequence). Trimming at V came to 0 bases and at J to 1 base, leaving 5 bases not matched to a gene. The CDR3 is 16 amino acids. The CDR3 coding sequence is TGCAGTGCTAGAGATCCGGCTAGCGGGAGGTCCTACGAGCAGTACTTC. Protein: CSARDPASGRSYEQYF.

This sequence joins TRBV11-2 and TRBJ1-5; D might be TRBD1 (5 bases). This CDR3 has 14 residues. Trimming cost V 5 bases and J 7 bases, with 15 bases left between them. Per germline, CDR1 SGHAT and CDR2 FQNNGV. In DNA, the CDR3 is TGTGCCAGCAGCCGAGGGACTGTTAGCCAGCCCCAGCATTTT. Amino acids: CASSRGTVSQPQHF.

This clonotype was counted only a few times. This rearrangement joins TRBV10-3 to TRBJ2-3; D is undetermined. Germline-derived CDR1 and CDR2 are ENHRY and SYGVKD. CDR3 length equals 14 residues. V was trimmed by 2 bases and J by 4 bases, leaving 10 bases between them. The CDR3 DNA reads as TGTGCCATCAGTGAGGGGGAAGGCCCAGATACGCAGTATTTT. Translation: CAISEGEGPDTQYF.

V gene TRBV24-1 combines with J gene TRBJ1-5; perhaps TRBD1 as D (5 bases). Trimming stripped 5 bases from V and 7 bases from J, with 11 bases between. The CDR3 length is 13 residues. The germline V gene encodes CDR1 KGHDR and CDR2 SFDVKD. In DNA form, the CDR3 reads TGTGCCACCAGTGGACAGTCTGGACAGCCCCAGCATTTT. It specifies CATSGQSGQPQHF.

CDR3 sequence: CSANRSPFYEQYF. The DNA of the CDR3 is TGCAGTGCAAACAGGTCCCCCTTTTACGAGCAGTACTTC. The chain employs TRBV20-1 and TRBJ2-7; perhaps TRBD1 as D (5 bases). Germline lookup yields CDR1 DFQATT and CDR2 SNEGSKA (reference sequence). The CDR3 contains 13 residues. Trimming took 6 bases from V and 4 from J, leaving 16 bases between them.

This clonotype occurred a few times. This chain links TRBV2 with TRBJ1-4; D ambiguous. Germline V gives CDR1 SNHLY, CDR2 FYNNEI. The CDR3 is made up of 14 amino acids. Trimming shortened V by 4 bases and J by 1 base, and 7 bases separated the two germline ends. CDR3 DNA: TGTGCCAGCAGTGGTGCCCAAACTAATGAAAAACTGTTTTTT. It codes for CASSGAQTNEKLFF. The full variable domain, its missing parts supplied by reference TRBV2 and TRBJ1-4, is EPEVTQTPSHQVTQMGQEVILRCVPISNHLYFYWYRQILGQKVEFLVSFYNNEISEKSEIFDDQFSVERPDGSNFTLKIRSTKLEDSAMYFCASSGAQTNEKLFFGSGTQLSVL.

CDR3 in DNA: TGCAGCCCTTTCTTGGACAATGAGCAGTTCTTC. Translation: CSPFLDNEQFF. The gene calls are TRBV29-1 and TRBJ2-1; D is unresolved. CDR3 length: 11 amino acids. The germline V and J ends were trimmed by 8 bases and 5 bases, with 10 bases remaining between them. Germline V gene data show CDR1 as SQVTM and CDR2 as ANQGSEA.

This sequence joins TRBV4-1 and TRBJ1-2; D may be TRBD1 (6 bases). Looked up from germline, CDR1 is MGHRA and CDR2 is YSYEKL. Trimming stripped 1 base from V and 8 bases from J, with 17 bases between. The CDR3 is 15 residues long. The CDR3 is CASSQARGPAPGYTF. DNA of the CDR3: TGCGCCAGCAGCCAAGCTCGGGGGCCGGCCCCGGGCTACACCTTC.

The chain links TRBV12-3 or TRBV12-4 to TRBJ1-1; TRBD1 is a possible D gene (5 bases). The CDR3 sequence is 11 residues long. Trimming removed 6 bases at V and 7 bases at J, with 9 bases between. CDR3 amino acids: CASRGRGEAFF. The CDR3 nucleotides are TGTGCCAGCAGGGGAAGGGGTGAAGCTTTCTTT.